A single TCR beta chain is shown here with its context. As yet, its antigen is unknown. Sequenced by immunoSEQ multiplex PCR; TCRdb stores in-frame clones only, minus some. The sample has 20,000 to 25,000 clones, 70% to 80% seen once; the top ten hold 35% to 50%. This CDR3 spans 17 amino acids. Germline V gene sequence: CDR1 SGHDT, CDR2 YYEEEE. Deletions cut 3 bases from V and 8 bases from J, with 21 bases between. This specimen belongs to a study of radiation and T cells in renal cell carcinoma. Study information: Nephrectomy followed 15 Gy stereotactic body radiation by 4 weeks.

Study-wide results and limits: Top tumor clonotypes rose in blood 2 weeks post-radiation, then contracted.

Specified time point: baseline pretreatment blood. Treatment described: 15 Gy SBRT to primary tumor, nephrectomy 4 weeks later. V and J are TRBV5-6 and TRBJ1-6; possible D gene TRBD1, 5 bases. This material consisted of blood, taken from a patient whose treatment included radiotherapy and nephrectomy. The clonotype originates from a man between 60 and 75 years old with renal cell carcinoma. DNA for the CDR3: TGTGCCAGCAGCTCCAGCCTGGAGGGGTTGAGGGATTCACCCCTCCACTTT. Its translation: CASSSSLEGLRDSPLHF. The full variable domain, with the rest looked up from reference TRBV5-6 and TRBJ1-6, is DAGVTQSPTHLIKTRGQQVTLRCSPKSGHDTVSWYQQALGQGPQFIFQYYEEEERQRGNFPDRFSGHQFPNYSSELNVNALLLGDSALYLCASSSSLEGLRDSPLHFGNGTRLTVT.